Listed here are 20 T cell receptor beta chains from one sample, sequenced in a study of human T cells and chemical hapten exposure. As for time point: patch test 2, 6 weeks after DPC sensitization. Indicated treatment: therapeutic diphenylcyclopropenone sensitization with weekly scalp DPC. Each CDR3 protein gets one entry after TCRdb re-called the RACE reads with MiXCR. The sample records under 450,000 distinct CDR3 sequences, around 6% being singletons. The input for sequencing was whole blood, taken in connection with sensitization to the hapten diphenylcyclopropenone (DPC). These receptors all come from a woman between 18 and 29 years old with alopecia areata. Some clones in this sample may be carry-over from other donors' samples.

This clonotype appeared many times. The chain recombines TRBV13 with TRBJ2-5; maybe TRBD1 (6 bases). CDR1 is PRHDT and CDR2 is FYEKMQ in the germline V gene (reference sequence). Between the trimmed V and J ends, which lost 5 bases and 5 bases, there was a span of 15 bases. The CDR3 covers 14 residues. The CDR3 loop is CASSGGVSLETQYF. CDR3 in DNA: TGTGCCAGCAGCGGGGGCGTCTCCCTGGAGACCCAGTACTTC. The variable domain in full, completed from reference TRBV13 and TRBJ2-5, reads AAGVIQSPRHLIKEKRETATLKCYPIPRHDTVYWYQQGPGQDPQFLISFYEKMQSDKGSIPDRFSAQQFSDYHSELNMSSLELGDSALYFCASSGGVSLETQYFGPGTRLLVL.

This chain uses TRBV12-3 or TRBV12-4 with TRBJ1-2; D remains unclear. The CDR3 runs to 13 residues. V was shortened by 2 bases and J by 8 bases, with 12 bases between the two germline ends. The CDR3 region is CASSLLGRVGYTF. CDR3 DNA sequence: TGTGCCAGCAGTTTACTAGGCCGGGTGGGCTACACCTTC.

This clonotype was detected only a few times. The V call is TRBV11-1, the J call TRBJ1-1, with TRBD1 matching over 7 bases. After removal of 4 bases from V and 5 bases from J, the junction contained 10 bases not matched to a gene. Germline V CDR1 and CDR2: SGHAT, FQDESV (reference sequence). The length of the CDR3 is 15 residues. CDR3 amino acids: CASSSSQGSWTEAFF. The CDR3 coding sequence is TGTGCCAGCAGCTCATCACAGGGGTCCTGGACTGAAGCTTTCTTT.

This clonotype has a count of ten or more. This chain connects TRBV7-9 to TRBJ1-1; D unresolved. CDR1 is SEHNR, CDR2 FQNEAQ, per germline (reference sequence). The CDR3 consists of 12 residues. Trimming left V 5 bases short and J 4 bases short, with 8 bases between. CDR3 nucleotides: TGTGCCAGCAGCAAACTTGTCACTGAAGCTTTCTTT. Translation: CASSKLVTEAFF.

In this sample, this clonotype turned up many times. The V and J genes are TRBV6-1 and TRBJ1-1; unclear D gene. The V gene's germline CDR1 is MNHNS and CDR2 SASEGT. V was pared by 2 bases and J by 11 bases, with 15 bases between. CDR3 length: 13 residues. The CDR3 DNA sequence: TGTGCCAGCAGTGAAAGCGGAGAGATGGGGGCTTTCTTT. Translated: CASSESGEMGAFF.

This chain links TRBV10-3 with TRBJ1-2; 7 positions match TRBD1. The CDR3 runs to 15 residues. Germline V gene data show CDR1 as ENHRY and CDR2 as SYGVKD. V dropped 0 bases and J dropped 6; count of bases not matched to a gene: 7. DNA for the CDR3: TGTGCCATCAGTGAGTCAGGGGGCTTCGTGAATGGCTACACCTTC. Translated, it gives CAISESGGFVNGYTF.

This clonotype was recorded at least ten times. This chain joins TRBV20-1 and TRBJ2-1, with D hard to call. Germline V CDR1 and CDR2: DFQATT, SNEGSKA (reference sequence). This CDR3 is 11 amino acids long. Trimming pared 5 bases from V and 4 bases from J, leaving 6 bases between. The CDR3 reads CSAGDYNEQFF. In DNA, the CDR3 is TGCAGTGCTGGGGATTACAATGAGCAGTTCTTC.

This clonotype was counted many times. This sequence joins TRBV12-3 or TRBV12-4 and TRBJ1-5; tentative D call: TRBD1 (6 bases). The CDR3 runs 15 residues. V was shortened by 5 bases and J by 6 bases, with 17 bases between the two germline ends. The CDR3 DNA sequence: TGTGCCAGCAGTCTCTGGACAGTTCAAGGTCAGCCCCAGCATTTT. Translating it yields CASSLWTVQGQPQHF.

This clonotype was detected ten times or more. The chain has TRBV7-6 and TRBJ1-1; the D is unclear. Germline V gives CDR1 SGHVS, CDR2 FNYEAQ. V shed 1 base and J shed 12 bases, with 12 bases lying between them. The CDR3 has 12 residues. This CDR3 reads CASSLGGQDPFF. The CDR3 DNA is TGTGCCAGCAGCTTAGGAGGGCAGGATCCTTTCTTT.

This clonotype turned up a few times. The V gene is TRBV5-5, the J gene TRBJ1-5; no firm D call. Germline values: CDR1 SGHKS, CDR2 YYEKEE (reference sequence). Trimming took off 1 base at V and 2 bases at J, with 10 bases between the two ends. The CDR3 is 15 amino acids. This CDR3 reads CASSLYAGGNQPQHF. The CDR3 nucleotides are TGTGCCAGCAGCTTGTATGCGGGAGGCAATCAGCCCCAGCATTTT.

This clonotype occurred many times. This rearrangement joins TRBV6-1 to TRBJ1-4; D gene ambiguous. V lost 6 bases and J lost 5, with 16 bases in between. Germline V gene lookup returns CDR1 MNHNS and CDR2 SASEGT. The length of the CDR3 is 15 residues. The DNA of the CDR3 is TGTGCCAGCAGCAGCACCGGGTCTCAGAATGAAAAACTGTTTTTT. Translated, it gives CASSSTGSQNEKLFF.

This clonotype was counted many times. V is TRBV7-2 and J is TRBJ1-5, with 8 nucleotides matching TRBD1. V gave up 2 bases and J gave up 6 bases; unmatched junction bases: 3. Germline V gene sequence: CDR1 SGHTA, CDR2 FQGNSA. The CDR3 contains 14 residues. The CDR3, as DNA: TGTGCCAGCAGCTTAACAGGGGGTAGTCAGCCCCAGCATTTT. It encodes CASSLTGGSQPQHF.

This clonotype was picked up a small number of times. The V and J genes are TRBV5-6 and TRBJ2-7, with a possible D match to TRBD2 (5 bases). CDR3 length: 14 amino acids. Germline-derived CDR1 and CDR2 are SGHDT and YYEEEE. V lost 0 bases to trimming and J lost 1 base, with 8 bases between them. The CDR3 nucleotides read TGTGCCAGCAGCTTGGAGCCGGGGTCCTACGAGCAGTACTTC. It yields the protein CASSLEPGSYEQYF.

The CDR3 loop is CSAGPRQETQYF. The DNA of the CDR3 is TGCAGTGCGGGACCACGACAAGAGACCCAGTACTTC. The V and J genes are TRBV20-1 and TRBJ2-5, with D perhaps assigned TRBD1 or TRBD2 (5 bases each). The V end was cut by 6 bases, the J end by 2 bases, with 10 bases between. The CDR3 extends over 12 amino acids. The germline gives CDR1 DFQATT, CDR2 SNEGSKA (reference sequence).

The chain has TRBV27 and TRBJ1-2; D ambiguous. Trimming stripped 1 base from V and 2 bases from J, with 11 bases between. CDR1 MNHEY and CDR2 SMNVEV come from the germline V gene (reference sequence). This CDR3 has 15 residues. The DNA for the CDR3 is TGTGCCAGCAGTTTATATTCCAGAGGAAACTATGGCTACACCTTC. Translated: CASSLYSRGNYGYTF.

This clonotype turned up a few times. The chain employs TRBV6-2 or TRBV6-3 and TRBJ1-5, with unresolved D. The germline CDR1 and CDR2 sequences are MNHEY and SVGEGT. Trimming left V 5 bases short and J 3 bases short, with 11 bases between. This CDR3 is 14 amino acids long. CDR3: CASSLPGDNQPQHF. The CDR3 region has the DNA TGTGCCAGCAGTCTACCTGGGGACAATCAGCCCCAGCATTTT.

The J gene is TRBJ2-7, the V gene TRBV12-3 or TRBV12-4; TRBD1 is a possible D gene (5 bases). Between the trimmed V and J ends, which lost 5 bases and 5 bases, there was a span of 10 bases. The CDR3 spans 12 residues. In DNA, the CDR3 is TGTGCCAGCAGTCGCCAGGGTCACGAGCAGTACTTC. Protein: CASSRQGHEQYF.

This clonotype has only a few counts. This chain joins TRBV12-3 or TRBV12-4 and TRBJ2-7; perhaps TRBD1 as D (5 bases). This CDR3 comprises 13 residues. Between the trimmed V and J ends, which lost 5 bases and 1 base, there was a span of 9 bases. CDR3 DNA sequence: TGTGCCAGCAGTCCCCGACAGTCCTACGAGCAGTACTTC. Translated: CASSPRQSYEQYF.

The genes are TRBV11-2 and TRBJ2-5; TRBD2 matches at 9 bases. V gave up 8 bases and J gave up 3 bases; unmatched junction bases: 10. The germline gives CDR1 SGHAT, CDR2 FQNNGV. This CDR3 contains 15 residues. The CDR3, as DNA: TGTGCCAGCCGACGGAGGACTAGCGCCGAAGAGACCCAGTACTTC. It encodes CASRRRTSAEETQYF. Looking up the rest from reference TRBV11-2 and TRBJ2-5 gives the full variable domain: EAGVAQSPRYKIIEKRQSVAFWCNPISGHATLYWYQQILGQGPKLLIQFQNNGVVDDSQLPKDRFSAERLKGVDSTLKIQPAKLEDSAVYLCASRRRTSAEETQYFGPGTRLLVL.

This clonotype was found many times. The rearrangement joins TRBV10-3 to TRBJ2-4, with a possible D match to TRBD1 (5 bases). Trimming took 3 bases from V and 1 from J, leaving 10 bases between them. Germline V CDR1 and CDR2: ENHRY, SYGVKD. The CDR3 consists of 15 residues. The CDR3 reads CAISEGVVAKNIQYF. CDR3 nucleotides: TGTGCCATCAGTGAAGGGGTAGTGGCCAAAAACATTCAGTACTTC.